The rows below give T cell receptor beta chains drawn from one sample of a study of blood T cell repertoires in COVID-19. Data came from immunoSEQ multiplex PCR; TCRdb stores just in-frame clones and leaves some out. The sample yields hundreds of thousands of clones, over 85% seen once. Sequencing was done on a sample of PBMCs or T cells enriched from blood (not recorded which). These receptors all come from a woman aged 25-40 years with acute COVID-19. Each CDR3 is given with its conserved first and last residue. Fields, in order: clone size, CDR3 length, D gene, V gene, J gene, CDR3 DNA, CDR3 protein. The D gene is left open where the match is weak. Clone size is stated in some rows and not others, as once, few, many or a class when expanded.

.	17	TRBD1	TRBV5-1	TRBJ1-4	TGCGCCAGCAGCTTGAAGGGGGGACAGGGGGCGCGTGAAAAACTGTTTTTT	CASSLKGGQGAREKLFF
once	14	TRBD1	TRBV10-3	TRBJ2-7	TGTGCCATCAGGCCGGGACAGGGGGCTAGCGAGCAGTACTTC	CAIRPGQGASEQYF
once	11	.	TRBV27	TRBJ1-3	TGTGCCAGCAGTTCCCATAACACCATATATTTT	CASSSHNTIYF
.	14	TRBD1	TRBV19	TRBJ1-1	TGTGCCGGGACCTCCGGGACAGGGGCAGGAGAAGCTTTCTTT	CAGTSGTGAGEAFF
once	14	.	TRBV5-4	TRBJ1-3	TGTGCCAGCAGCTTGAAGGGAGGAGGAAACACCATATATTTT	CASSLKGGGNTIYF
.	16	.	TRBV6-1	TRBJ1-5	TGTGCCAGCAGTGCGGAGGACAGAATTATCAATCAGCCCCAGCATTTT	CASSAEDRIINQPQHF
.	14	.	TRBV3-1/TRBV3-2	TRBJ2-7	TGTGCCAGCAGCCAGCCGGGACATATCTACGAGCAGTACTTC	CASSQPGHIYEQYF
.	14	TRBD1	TRBV7-9	TRBJ1-5	TGTGCCAGCAGCTCGACAGGGAGTAATCAGCCCCAGCATTTT	CASSSTGSNQPQHF
.	15	.	TRBV7-9	TRBJ2-2	TGTGCCAGCAGCTTACTCGATGGTCAGGCCGGGGAGCTGTTTTTT	CASSLLDGQAGELFF
.	11	.	TRBV12-5	TRBJ1-1	TGTGCTAGTGGCCGCGGGACTGAAGCTTTCTTT	CASGRGTEAFF
.	15	TRBD1	TRBV9	TRBJ2-5	TGTGCCAGCAGCGCCGAGACAGGGTATCAAGAGACCCAGTACTTC	CASSAETGYQETQYF
.	15	.	TRBV6-1	TRBJ2-7	TGTGCCAGCAGTGAACAGGGACACCCCTCCTACGAGCAGTACTTC	CASSEQGHPSYEQYF
.	15	.	TRBV5-8	TRBJ2-7	TGTGCCAGCAGCTCTACCCGGGACTGGGCCTACGAGCAGTACTTC	CASSSTRDWAYEQYF
.	14	TRBD1	TRBV7-2	TRBJ1-5	TGTGCCAGCAATCGGGCAGGGGGCTTTCAGCCCCAGCATTTT	CASNRAGGFQPQHF
.	17	TRBD1	TRBV5-1	TRBJ1-5	TGCGCCAGCAGCCTGGGACAGGGGGGGGATGGCAATCAGCCCCAGCATTTT	CASSLGQGGDGNQPQHF
.	12	.	TRBV7-2	TRBJ2-5	TGTGCCAGCAGCTCCCAACACCGGACCCAGTACTTC	CASSSQHRTQYF
.	17	.	TRBV4-3	TRBJ1-4	TGCGCCAGCAGCCTAGGACAGAGAATTGCAACTAATGAAAAACTGTTTTTT	CASSLGQRIATNEKLFF
once	14	.	TRBV5-1	TRBJ1-6	TGCGCCAGCAGCTTGGGGCAGGGCGGTTTTCCCCTCCACTTT	CASSLGQGGFPLHF
.	17	TRBD1	TRBV5-1	TRBJ1-2	TGCGCCAGCAGCTTGGCGATTGGAGTACAGGGGGCTGAAGGCTACACCTTC	CASSLAIGVQGAEGYTF
.	15	.	TRBV7-2	TRBJ2-7	TGTGCCAGCAGCTTGGTACCGGGGGGCGCGGGTGAGCAGTACTTC	CASSLVPGGAGEQYF